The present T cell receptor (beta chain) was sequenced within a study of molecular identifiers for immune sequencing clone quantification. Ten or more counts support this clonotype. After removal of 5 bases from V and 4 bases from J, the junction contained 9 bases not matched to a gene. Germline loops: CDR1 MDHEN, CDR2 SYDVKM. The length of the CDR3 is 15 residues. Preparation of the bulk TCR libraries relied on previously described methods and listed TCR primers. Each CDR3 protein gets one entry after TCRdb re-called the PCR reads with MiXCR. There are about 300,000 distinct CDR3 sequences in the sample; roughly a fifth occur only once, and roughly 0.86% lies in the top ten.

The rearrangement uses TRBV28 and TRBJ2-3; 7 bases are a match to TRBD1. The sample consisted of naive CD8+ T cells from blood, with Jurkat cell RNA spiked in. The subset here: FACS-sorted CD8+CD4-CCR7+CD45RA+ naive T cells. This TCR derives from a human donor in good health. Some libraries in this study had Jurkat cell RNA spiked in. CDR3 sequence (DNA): TGTGCCAGCAGTCTCCTTGACCAGGGGGCAGATACGCAGTATTTT. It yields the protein CASSLLDQGADTQYF.